A single sample gave rise to the 6 T cell receptor beta chains below, sequenced in a study of glioma-infiltrating T cells after dendritic cell vaccination. The time point here: after dendritic cell vaccination, including at tumor progression/relapse. Assay: immunoSEQ multiplex PCR; the TCRdb copy retains only in-frame clones and omits some. The profile covers 65,000 or so clones, with approximately 86% appearing a single time and around 10% taken by the ten largest. The specimen comprised blood, sampled after dendritic cell vaccination. The receptors shown here come from a human donor with glioblastoma.

The chain has TRBV5-6 and TRBJ2-1; TRBD2 matches 10 bases. Germline V gene data show CDR1 as SGHDT and CDR2 as YYEEEE. CDR3 length: 18 amino acids. J was trimmed by 0 bases and V by 2 bases; bases with no gene match: 8. The CDR3 loop is CASSLKLASGSSYNEQFF. The DNA of the CDR3 is TGTGCCAGCAGCTTAAAATTGGCTAGCGGGAGCTCCTACAATGAGCAGTTCTTC.

For the CDR3, the DNA is TGTGCCAGCAGCTTGTTAGGCGGAGGGGTGAACACCATATATTTT. Protein sequence: CASSLLGGGVNTIYF. The rearrangement links TRBV7-2 to TRBJ1-3; D is possibly TRBD1 (5 bases). This CDR3 region has 15 residues. Deletions cut 3 bases from V and 7 bases from J, with 16 bases between. Germline CDR1 SGHTA, CDR2 FQGNSA.

J is TRBJ2-7 and V is TRBV11-1; a possible D gene is TRBD2 (6 bases). V was shortened by 0 bases and J by 3 bases, with 9 bases between the two germline ends. Germline V gene sequence: CDR1 SGHAT, CDR2 FQDESV (reference sequence). CDR3 length: 14 residues. CDR3 nucleotides: TGTGCCAGCAGCTTAGCGTCGGGGGTCTACGAGCAGTACTTC. It translates to CASSLASGVYEQYF. The whole variable domain, filled in from reference TRBV11-1 and TRBJ2-7, reads EAEVAQSPRYKITEKSQAVAFWCDPISGHATLYWYRQILGQGPELLVQFQDESVVDDSQLPKDRFSAERLKGVDSTLKIQPAELGDSAMYLCASSLASGVYEQYFGPGTRLTVT.

V gene TRBV6-1 combines with J gene TRBJ2-3; 9 nucleotides agree with TRBD1. V gave up 4 bases and J gave up 4 bases; unmatched junction bases: 3. The CDR3 loop spans 14 amino acids. Germline V gene sequence: CDR1 MNHNS, CDR2 SASEGT. This chain's CDR3 is CASSATGGSDTQYF. The CDR3 region has the DNA TGTGCCAGCAGTGCTACAGGGGGCTCAGATACGCAGTATTTT.

The count of this clone is one. The V and J genes are TRBV7-9 and TRBJ2-1; TRBD2 agrees at 12 bases. The CDR3 covers 17 residues. Germline CDR1 is SEHNR and CDR2 is FQNEAQ (reference sequence). Unmatched junction bases numbered 12, after V lost 2 bases and J lost 10 bases. This CDR3 is CASSLSRLAGEVREQFF. CDR3 coding DNA: TGTGCCAGCAGCTTATCTCGACTAGCGGGGGAAGTAAGGGAGCAGTTCTTC.

The chain is built from TRBV12-5 and TRBJ1-6; D remains unclear. V lost 0 bases and J 0 bases, leaving 15 bases between the germline ends. This CDR3 is 19 amino acids long. Germline values: CDR1 LGHNT, CDR2 FRNRAP. Here the CDR3 reads CASGLVTQAFSSYNSPLHF. DNA of the CDR3: TGTGCTAGTGGTTTGGTAACCCAGGCGTTCAGCTCCTATAATTCACCCCTCCACTTT. The entire variable domain, with the rest obtained from reference TRBV12-5 and TRBJ1-6, is as follows: DARVTQTPRHKVTEMGQEVTMRCQPILGHNTVFWYRQTMMQGLELLAYFRNRAPLDDSGMPKDRFSAEMPDATLATLKIQPSEPRDSAVYFCASGLVTQAFSSYNSPLHFGNGTRLTVT.